The 28 T cell receptor beta chains given below trace back to one sample, sequenced in a study of cytomegalovirus exposure and HLA in healthy donors. In the PCR, 60 Vbeta and 13 Jbeta primers were used. Clones were read by immunoSEQ multiplex PCR, and TCRdb kept only the in-frame ones, dropping some. The sample consists of about 160,000 clones, more than 60% of them appearing once. The sample comprised PBMCs. These receptors all come from a male donor in good health and CMV-seronegative.

The chain employs TRBV15 and TRBJ2-1; 8 nucleotides agree with TRBD1. The J segment lost 1 base and the V segment lost 4 bases, leaving 6 bases of the junction unmatched. Germline V gene lookup returns CDR1 LNHNV and CDR2 YYDKDF (reference sequence). The CDR3 spans 16 residues. The chain's CDR3 is CATSTRTGGSYNEQFF. The CDR3 DNA is TGTGCCACCAGCACCAGAACAGGGGGGTCCTACAATGAGCAGTTCTTC.

The count of this clone is one. The chain joins TRBV6-1 to TRBJ2-3, with D tentatively TRBD1 (6 bases). V was shortened by 7 bases and J by 4 bases, with 12 bases between the two germline ends. From germline, CDR1 is MNHNS and CDR2 SASEGT. This CDR3 region has 13 residues. CDR3 in DNA: TGTGCCAGCACTCAGCAGGGGTCAGATACGCAGTATTTT. Translation gives CASTQQGSDTQYF.

V and J are TRBV7-8 and TRBJ2-3, with D perhaps matching TRBD2 (5 bases). The CDR3 extends over 14 amino acids. V was pared by 5 bases and J by 14 bases, with 23 bases between. In germline, CDR1 is SGHVS, CDR2 FQNEAQ. CDR3 sequence reads: CASSPRASSPVGYF. CDR3 nucleotide sequence: TGTGCCAGCAGCCCGAGGGCGTCCTCCCCGGTTGGGTATTTT.

J is TRBJ2-7 and V is TRBV11-3, with TRBD2 as a possible D gene (6 bases). The CDR3 runs to 13 residues. The V end lost 2 bases, the J end lost 7 bases, and 12 bases lay between the germline ends. From germline, CDR1 is SGHNT and CDR2 YENEEA. The CDR3 nucleotides read TGTGCCAGCAGCTTAAGGGCCGCGGGAGAGCAGTACTTC. As protein: CASSLRAAGEQYF.

This chain joins TRBV19 and TRBJ1-1, with a possible D match to TRBD1 (5 bases). This CDR3 region has 16 residues. Germline assignment: CDR1 LNHDA and CDR2 SQIVND (reference sequence). V shed 6 bases and J shed 4 bases, with 21 bases lying between them. CDR3 DNA: TGTGCCAGTAGATTGGGGCCCACGGGAGGGGCCACTGAAGCTTTCTTT. It yields the protein CASRLGPTGGATEAFF.

This chain links TRBV28 with TRBJ1-2; 9 nucleotides match TRBD1. This CDR3 has 15 amino acids. J was trimmed by 8 bases and V by 4 bases; bases with no gene match: 11. Germline lookup yields CDR1 MDHEN and CDR2 SYDVKM. Written as DNA, the CDR3 is TGTGCCAGCAGTTCCCTAGGACAGGGGCGGCTCGGCTACACCTTC. The encoded protein is CASSSLGQGRLGYTF.

This sequence joins TRBV18 and TRBJ2-5, with a tentative D call TRBD2 (6 bases). Trimming took 1 base from V and 0 from J, leaving 9 bases between them. Germline CDR1 and CDR2: KGHSH and LQKENI. The CDR3 runs to 15 residues. The DNA of the CDR3 is TGTGCCAGCTCACCACGGGGAGGAAACCAAGAGACCCAGTACTTC. The encoded protein is CASSPRGGNQETQYF.

This clone was counted only a few times. This chain joins TRBV6-1 and TRBJ1-1; TRBD1 agrees at 9 bases. Germline V gene data show CDR1 as MNHNS and CDR2 as SASEGT. J gave up 3 bases and V 3 bases, and 8 bases lay outside the gene matches. The CDR3 consists of 16 residues. CDR3 loop: CASSEGQGEGYTEAFF. CDR3 nucleotides: TGTGCCAGCAGTGAGGGACAGGGTGAAGGGTACACTGAAGCTTTCTTT.

This clone occurred a few times. The V and J genes are TRBV9 and TRBJ2-1; perhaps TRBD2 as D (6 bases). Germline CDR1 SGDLS, CDR2 YYNGEE. CDR3 length equals 15 residues. The V and J ends lost 3 bases and 10 bases respectively, with 20 bases between them. CDR3 region: CASSGGTPRGGEQFF. CDR3 nucleotides: TGTGCCAGCAGCGGCGGGACTCCTAGAGGAGGGGAGCAGTTCTTC.

V usage is TRBV4-1 and J usage is TRBJ1-4, with 8 bases that match TRBD1. The CDR3 runs to 14 residues. CDR1 and CDR2 from the germline V gene are MGHRA and YSYEKL. V lost 8 bases to trimming and J lost 7 bases; unmatched junction nucleotides: 9. CDR3 in amino acids: CASARVRGLEKLFF. The CDR3 DNA sequence: TGCGCCAGCGCCAGGGTCAGGGGGCTTGAAAAACTGTTTTTT.

This sequence joins TRBV14 and TRBJ2-3; D is ambiguous. The CDR3 consists of 12 residues. In germline, CDR1 is SGHDN, CDR2 FVKESK. The V gene lost 4 bases and the J gene lost 0 bases, with 2 bases spanning the gap. The CDR3 here is CASSLSTDTQYF. CDR3 sequence (DNA): TGTGCCAGCAGCCTAAGCACAGATACGCAGTATTTT.

The chain uses TRBV29-1 and TRBJ1-5; 8 positions agree with TRBD1. Trimming removed 6 bases from V and 7 bases from J; junction bases left unmatched: 5. Germline assignment: CDR1 SQVTM and CDR2 ANQGSEA. The CDR3 loop spans 12 amino acids. The CDR3 here is CSVGTGGQPQHF. The CDR3 region has the DNA TGCAGCGTCGGGACAGGTGGGCAGCCCCAGCATTTT.

J is TRBJ1-4 and V is TRBV12-5; D is ambiguous. CDR1 and CDR2 (germline): LGHNT, FRNRAP. Deletions cut 6 bases from V and 0 bases from J, with 8 bases between. This CDR3 contains 14 residues. The CDR3 spells CASGLGATNEKLFF. In nucleotides, the CDR3 is TGTGCTAGTGGCCTCGGGGCAACTAATGAAAAACTGTTTTTT.

The rearrangement links TRBV6-5 to TRBJ2-1, with D uncertain. CDR3 size: 15 residues. Germline V gives CDR1 MNHEY, CDR2 SVGAGI. Between the trimmed V and J ends, which lost 6 bases and 2 bases, there was a span of 14 bases. CDR3 in DNA: TGTGCCAGCAGCCCAGACTCGGCGCCCTACAATGAGCAGTTCTTC. It encodes CASSPDSAPYNEQFF.

This chain links TRBV7-3 with TRBJ2-5, with a weak D call TRBD2 (7 bases). The V and J ends lost 2 bases and 3 bases respectively, with 13 bases between them. This CDR3 has 15 amino acids. The germline V gene has CDR1 SGHTA and CDR2 FQGTGA. The DNA of the CDR3 is TGTGCCAGCAGCTTACGGGGGGCCTCGGAAGAGACCCAGTACTTC. It translates to CASSLRGASEETQYF.

The CDR3 region has the DNA TGTGCCAGCAGCTTAAAGGGGACAGTCAGCCACCTCAATGAGCAGTTCTTC. Its translation is CASSLKGTVSHLNEQFF. The J gene is TRBJ2-1, the V gene TRBV7-9, with TRBD1 matching 7 bases. V gave up 2 bases and J gave up 6 bases; unmatched junction bases: 13. Germline CDR1 reads SEHNR; CDR2 reads FQNEAQ (reference sequence). CDR3 length: 17 residues. Combining the CDR3 with reference TRBV7-9 and TRBJ2-1 gives the whole variable domain DTGVSQNPRHKITKRGQNVTFRCDPISEHNRLYWYRQTLGQGPEFLTYFQNEAQLEKSRLLSDRFSAERPKGSFSTLEIQRTEQGDSAMYLCASSLKGTVSHLNEQFFGPGTRLTVL.

V gene TRBV5-1 combines with J gene TRBJ2-6; D unclear. CDR3 size: 15 residues. Germline CDR1 reads SGHRS; CDR2 reads YFSETQ. Trimming removed 2 bases at V and 2 bases at J, with 8 bases between. The CDR3 DNA is TGCGCCAGCAGCTTCGACAAGGCTGGGGCCAACGTCCTGACTTTC. This translates into CASSFDKAGANVLTF.

This clone was recorded at least ten times. The V and J genes are TRBV6-1 and TRBJ1-4; unclear D gene. CDR3 length equals 13 residues. Germline V gene lookup returns CDR1 MNHNS and CDR2 SASEGT. Trimming shortened V by 5 bases and J by 6 bases, and 10 bases separated the two germline ends. CDR3 region: CASSLADHEKLFF. CDR3 DNA sequence: TGTGCCAGCAGTCTAGCCGATCATGAAAAACTGTTTTTT.

V is TRBV30 and J is TRBJ1-5; D remains unclear. Trimming stripped 2 bases from V and 3 bases from J, with 8 bases between. The CDR3 consists of 13 residues. CDR1 and CDR2 (germline): GTSNPN, SVGIG (reference sequence). As DNA, the CDR3 is TGTGCCTGGAGTAACCGGGACAATCAGCCCCAGCATTTT. Amino acid sequence: CAWSNRDNQPQHF.

The chain couples TRBV6-1 to TRBJ2-1; D is uncertain. Deletions cut 9 bases from V and 5 bases from J, with 11 bases between. The CDR3 loop spans 12 amino acids. Germline V gene data show CDR1 as MNHNS and CDR2 as SASEGT. Here the CDR3 reads CASQERDNEQFF. The CDR3 region has the DNA TGTGCCAGTCAAGAACGGGACAATGAGCAGTTCTTC.

This rearrangement joins TRBV10-1 to TRBJ2-7; D gene unclear. Trimming took 7 bases from V and 0 from J, leaving 10 bases between them. Germline assignment: CDR1 WNHNN and CDR2 SYGVQD (reference sequence). The length of the CDR3 is 13 residues. For the CDR3, the DNA is TGCGCCAGCAAACTGATCCTCTCCTACGAGCAGTACTTC. Its protein is CASKLILSYEQYF.

The chain is built from TRBV28 and TRBJ2-7; tentative D call: TRBD2 (6 bases). This CDR3 comprises 11 residues. Germline V lookup: CDR1 MDHEN, CDR2 SYDVKM. CDR3 residues: CSSGPRYEQYF. The CDR3 DNA follows: TGTTCGAGCGGGCCCCGCTACGAGCAGTACTTC.

J is TRBJ1-4 and V is TRBV7-9; possibly TRBD1 for D (6 bases). Germline V CDR1 and CDR2: SEHNR, FQNEAQ (reference sequence). V shed 5 bases and J shed 2 bases, with 12 bases lying between them. The CDR3 is 15 residues long. CDR3 region: CASSPNRDTNEKLFF. The CDR3 bases are TGTGCCAGCAGCCCGAACAGGGATACTAATGAAAAACTGTTTTTT.

CDR3 in amino acids: CASSSERGFYGYTF. The CDR3 coding sequence is TGTGCCAGCAGCTCCGAGAGGGGGTTCTATGGCTACACCTTC. The J gene is TRBJ1-2, the V gene TRBV5-4; the D gene is possibly TRBD1 (6 bases). The ends were cut back, 3 bases at V and 4 bases at J, with 13 bases in the middle. Germline loops: CDR1 SGHNT, CDR2 YYREEE (reference sequence). The CDR3 has 14 residues.

The rearrangement uses TRBV7-2 and TRBJ2-7, with TRBD2 identical over 11 bases. The CDR3 spans 14 residues. After removal of 5 bases from V and 4 bases from J, the junction contained 4 bases not matched to a gene. Germline V lookup: CDR1 SGHTA, CDR2 FQGNSA. DNA of the CDR3: TGTGCCAGCAGCGCCTTAGCGGGAGGGTACGAGCAGTACTTC. Translation gives CASSALAGGYEQYF.

This chain connects TRBV7-3 to TRBJ2-1; D unresolved. Between the trimmed V and J ends, which lost 1 base and 4 bases, there was a span of 11 bases. Germline V gene data show CDR1 as SGHTA and CDR2 as FQGTGA. CDR3 length equals 15 residues. CDR3 region: CASSLIRAAYNEQFF. CDR3 sequence (DNA): TGTGCCAGCAGCTTAATTCGCGCGGCGTACAATGAGCAGTTCTTC. The variable domain in full, with the rest retrieved from reference TRBV7-3 and TRBJ2-1, is GAGVSQTPSNKVTEKGKYVELRCDPISGHTALYWYRQSLGQGPEFLIYFQGTGAADDSGLPNDRFFAVRPEGSVSTLKIQRTERGDSAVYLCASSLIRAAYNEQFFGPGTRLTVL.

This clone occurred a few times. V usage is TRBV9 and J usage is TRBJ2-1, with D possibly TRBD1 on 8 matching bases. The germline V gene has CDR1 SGDLS and CDR2 YYNGEE. The CDR3 runs 16 residues. The V and J ends lost 0 bases and 4 bases respectively, with 14 bases between them. The CDR3 protein is CASSVATGGVYNEQFF. CDR3 in DNA: TGTGCCAGCAGCGTAGCTACAGGGGGGGTGTACAATGAGCAGTTCTTC.

The CDR3 DNA reads as TGTGCCAGCAGCCGTGATGGCAGGGCTAATCAGCCCCAGCATTTT. This gives the protein CASSRDGRANQPQHF. The chain uses TRBV7-3 and TRBJ1-5; tentative D call: TRBD1 (5 bases). The CDR3 is 15 residues long. The germline CDR1 and CDR2 sequences are SGHTA and FQGTGA. Trimming pared 5 bases from V and 4 bases from J, leaving 15 bases between.